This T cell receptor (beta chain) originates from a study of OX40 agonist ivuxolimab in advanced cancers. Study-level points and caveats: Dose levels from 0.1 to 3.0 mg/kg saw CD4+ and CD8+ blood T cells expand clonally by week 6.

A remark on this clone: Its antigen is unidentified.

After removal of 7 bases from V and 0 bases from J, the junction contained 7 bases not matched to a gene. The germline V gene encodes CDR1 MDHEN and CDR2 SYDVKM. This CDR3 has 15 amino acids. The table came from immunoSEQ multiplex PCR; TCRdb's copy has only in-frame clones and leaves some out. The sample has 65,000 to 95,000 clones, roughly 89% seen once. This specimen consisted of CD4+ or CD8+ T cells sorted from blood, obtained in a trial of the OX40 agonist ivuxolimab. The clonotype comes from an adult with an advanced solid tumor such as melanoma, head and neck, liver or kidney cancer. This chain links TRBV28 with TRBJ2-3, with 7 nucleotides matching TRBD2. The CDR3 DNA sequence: TGTGCCAGCACCAGACTAGCCTACAGCACAGATACGCAGTATTTT. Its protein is CASTRLAYSTDTQYF.